A single sample is the source of the 19 T cell receptor beta chains below, sequenced in a study of blood T cell repertoires in COVID-19. Assay used: immunoSEQ multiplex PCR; TCRdb lists only in-frame clones, some missing. The table lists about 190,000 clones, about nine tenths of them singletons. Sequencing input: peripheral blood. The source is a man under 40 with acute or convalescent COVID-19.

The chain is built from TRBV19 and TRBJ2-6; D gene unclear. The CDR3 runs to 15 residues. V was trimmed by 4 bases and J by 0 bases, leaving 7 bases between them. The germline V gene encodes CDR1 LNHDA and CDR2 SQIVND (reference sequence). In nucleotides, the CDR3 is TGTGCCAGTAGTACAGTTAACTCTGGGGCCAACGTCCTGACTTTC. It codes for CASSTVNSGANVLTF.

The chain couples TRBV28 to TRBJ1-2; D perhaps matches TRBD1 (6 bases). Trimming pared 10 bases from V and 4 bases from J, leaving 13 bases between. This CDR3 has 12 residues. Germline V CDR1 and CDR2: MDHEN, SYDVKM. The CDR3 here is CATKTGRYGYTF. The CDR3 DNA reads as TGTGCCACTAAGACAGGTCGCTATGGCTACACCTTC.

The rearrangement links TRBV11-3 to TRBJ2-1, with unresolved D. With 1 base removed from V and 6 bases from J, the gap between germline ends came to 10 bases. The CDR3 covers 14 residues. Per germline, CDR1 SGHNT and CDR2 YENEEA. The CDR3 sequence is CASSLGAGPNEQFF. The CDR3 DNA reads as TGTGCCAGCAGCTTAGGGGCAGGCCCCAATGAGCAGTTCTTC.

This clone was counted a single time. The chain recombines TRBV11-1 with TRBJ1-6; TRBD1 matches at 7 bases. After removal of 5 bases from V and 12 bases from J, the junction contained 1 base not matched to a gene. Germline V gives CDR1 SGHAT, CDR2 FQDESV (reference sequence). There are 11 residues in the CDR3. In DNA, the CDR3 is TGTGCCAGCAGCCGACAGGGACCCCTCCACTTT. This codes for CASSRQGPLHF.

This clone was observed a handful of times. This chain uses TRBV2 with TRBJ1-4, with D unresolved. This CDR3 is 15 amino acids long. The V end lost 2 bases, the J end lost 0 bases, and 7 bases lay between the germline ends. Germline V CDR1 and CDR2: SNHLY, FYNNEI. The CDR3 DNA sequence: TGTGCCAGCAGTGAATCCGGGGCAACTAATGAAAAACTGTTTTTT. Protein sequence: CASSESGATNEKLFF.

This chain connects TRBV7-2 to TRBJ2-3; TRBD2 matches 8 bases. The CDR3 has 16 residues. V lost 0 bases and J lost 3; bases outside the gene matches: 5. From germline, CDR1 is SGHTA and CDR2 FQGNSA. This CDR3 is CASSLASGGRTDTQYF. The CDR3 DNA sequence: TGTGCCAGCAGCTTAGCCAGCGGGGGACGGACAGATACGCAGTATTTT.

This clone appeared a single time. The chain has TRBV30 and TRBJ1-1; D gene uncertain. Germline V lookup: CDR1 GTSNPN, CDR2 SVGIG (reference sequence). V was clipped by 6 bases and J by 1 base, with 15 bases between them. The CDR3 runs to 14 residues. The CDR3 DNA reads TGTGCCTGTAAAAAGGGAGGTTGGAACACTGAAGCTTTCTTT. As protein: CACKKGGWNTEAFF.

This chain links TRBV10-3 with TRBJ1-2; a possible D gene is TRBD1 (6 bases). Trimming left V 6 bases short and J 0 bases short, with 11 bases between. Per germline, CDR1 ENHRY and CDR2 SYGVKD. The CDR3 runs 14 residues. Here the CDR3 reads CAIRGQSANYGYTF. The CDR3 coding sequence is TGTGCCATCAGAGGACAGTCGGCTAACTATGGCTACACCTTC.

This chain links TRBV2 with TRBJ2-1, with 15 bases that match TRBD2. CDR1 and CDR2 from the germline V gene are SNHLY and FYNNEI. V shed 6 bases, J shed 8 bases, and the junction held 8 bases outside the gene matches. CDR3 length: 16 residues. The CDR3 protein is CASSRLGTSGGHEQFF. The DNA for the CDR3 is TGTGCCAGCAGCCGCCTCGGGACTAGCGGGGGGCATGAGCAGTTCTTC.

V usage is TRBV5-1 and J usage is TRBJ2-7, with D possibly TRBD1 on 5 matching bases. Germline CDR1 and CDR2: SGHRS and YFSETQ. The ends were cut back, 3 bases at V and 5 bases at J, with 18 bases in the middle. The CDR3 extends over 15 amino acids. The CDR3 loop is CASSSSGLRRHEQYF. For the CDR3, the DNA is TGCGCCAGCAGCTCCTCAGGGTTGAGGAGACACGAGCAGTACTTC.

The J gene is TRBJ2-3, the V gene TRBV7-3, with 8 nucleotides matching TRBD2. Germline CDR1 is SGHTA and CDR2 is FQGTGA. The junction had 8 bases not matched to a gene; V was cut back by 5 bases and J by 1 base. The CDR3 length is 16 residues. As DNA, the CDR3 is TGTGCCAGCAGCGTCGATTCAGCGGGGGGCACAGATACGCAGTATTTT. Protein: CASSVDSAGGTDTQYF. The full variable domain, rest sourced from reference TRBV7-3 and TRBJ2-3, is GAGVSQTPSNKVTEKGKYVELRCDPISGHTALYWYRQSLGQGPEFLIYFQGTGAADDSGLPNDRFFAVRPEGSVSTLKIQRTERGDSAVYLCASSVDSAGGTDTQYFGPGTRLTVL.

In its sample, this clone was seen a few times. The chain uses TRBV5-1 and TRBJ2-3; maybe TRBD2 (5 bases). Germline V lookup: CDR1 SGHRS, CDR2 YFSETQ. With 0 bases removed from V and 2 bases from J, the gap between germline ends came to 13 bases. The CDR3 contains 16 residues. CDR3 in amino acids: CASSLATGSPTDTQYF. The CDR3 DNA reads as TGCGCCAGCAGCTTGGCCACGGGGTCCCCCACAGATACGCAGTATTTT.

CDR3 bases: TGTGCCAGCACCCGACGTAGGGCAGGGGAGGGGTTGAACACTGAAGCTTTCTTT. As protein: CASTRRRAGEGLNTEAFF. This chain links TRBV2 with TRBJ1-1; tentatively, D is TRBD1 (6 bases). V lost 7 bases, J lost 0 bases, and 24 bases lay in between. Germline values: CDR1 SNHLY, CDR2 FYNNEI. The CDR3 totals 18 residues. Based on the CDR3 plus reference TRBV2 and TRBJ1-1, the full variable domain is EPEVTQTPSHQVTQMGQEVILRCVPISNHLYFYWYRQILGQKVEFLVSFYNNEISEKSEIFDDQFSVERPDGSNFTLKIRSTKLEDSAMYFCASTRRRAGEGLNTEAFFGQGTRLTVV.

The chain joins TRBV5-1 to TRBJ1-6; a possible D gene is TRBD1 (6 bases). Trimming removed 3 bases at V and 10 bases at J, with 17 bases between. The CDR3 covers 15 residues. CDR1 and CDR2 from the germline V gene are SGHRS and YFSETQ. The chain's CDR3 is CASSWDHRVGSPLHF. As DNA, the CDR3 is TGCGCCAGCAGCTGGGACCACAGGGTGGGATCACCCCTCCACTTT.

The sample holds one count of this clone. V usage is TRBV6-6 and J usage is TRBJ1-1; no definite D call. V lost 6 bases and J lost 3, with 14 bases in between. The CDR3 is 14 residues long. Germline loops: CDR1 MNHNY, CDR2 SVGAGI (reference sequence). The CDR3 loop reads CASSSTGRDTEAFF. The DNA of the CDR3 is TGTGCCAGCAGCTCAACCGGCCGGGACACTGAAGCTTTCTTT.

This clone was picked up one time. The chain uses TRBV7-3 and TRBJ2-7, with 9 bases aligning to TRBD2. Germline CDR1 and CDR2: SGHTA and FQGTGA. This CDR3 is built from 15 residues. Germline trimming cut 5 bases from V and 4 bases from J; bases unmatched to any gene: 9. The CDR3 is CASSPRLAGMYEQYF. As DNA, the CDR3 is TGTGCCAGCAGCCCGCGCCTAGCGGGGATGTACGAGCAGTACTTC.

A single count supports this clone. The chain has TRBV6-5 and TRBJ2-3; 9 nucleotides match TRBD2. The germline V gene has CDR1 MNHEY and CDR2 SVGAGI. V trimming: 7 bases; J trimming: 7 bases; junction bases outside the gene matches: 9. The CDR3 sequence is 14 residues long. As DNA, the CDR3 is TGTGCCAGCATGGGGGCTAGCGGGGCTAATACGCAGTATTTT. This encodes CASMGASGANTQYF.

The chain recombines TRBV6-5 with TRBJ2-7; 7 bases fit TRBD1. The J segment lost 3 bases and the V segment lost 6 bases, leaving 8 bases of the junction unmatched. Germline V gene sequence: CDR1 MNHEY, CDR2 SVGAGI. This CDR3 has 14 amino acids. This chain's CDR3 is CASSPGTDYYEQYF. CDR3 sequence (DNA): TGTGCCAGCAGCCCCGGGACAGACTACTACGAGCAGTACTTC.

The chain carries TRBV4-1 and TRBJ1-4; D is unclear. Germline loops: CDR1 MGHRA, CDR2 YSYEKL. Trimming cost V 1 base and J 4 bases, with 10 bases left between them. The CDR3 sequence is 15 residues long. The CDR3 DNA is TGCGCCAGCAGCCAAGGGGCCGTTTATAATGAAAAACTGTTTTTT. It yields the protein CASSQGAVYNEKLFF.